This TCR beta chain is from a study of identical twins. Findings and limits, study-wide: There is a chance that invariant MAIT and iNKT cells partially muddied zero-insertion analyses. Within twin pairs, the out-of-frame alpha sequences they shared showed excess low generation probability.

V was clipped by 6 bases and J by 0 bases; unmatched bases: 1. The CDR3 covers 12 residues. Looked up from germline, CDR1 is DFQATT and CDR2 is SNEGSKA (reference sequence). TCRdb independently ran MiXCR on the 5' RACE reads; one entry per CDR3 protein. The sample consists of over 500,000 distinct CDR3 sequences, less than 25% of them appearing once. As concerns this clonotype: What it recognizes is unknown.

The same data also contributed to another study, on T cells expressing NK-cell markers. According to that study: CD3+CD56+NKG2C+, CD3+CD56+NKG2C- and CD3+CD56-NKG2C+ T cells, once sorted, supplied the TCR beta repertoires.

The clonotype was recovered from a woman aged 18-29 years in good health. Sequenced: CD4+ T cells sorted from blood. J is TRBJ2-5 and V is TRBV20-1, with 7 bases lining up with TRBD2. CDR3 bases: TGCAGTGCCGGACTAGACCAAGAGACCCAGTACTTC. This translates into CSAGLDQETQYF.